This T cell receptor (beta chain) stems from a study of long-term antiretroviral therapy in people with HIV. Whole-study results and caveats: Relative to control repertoires, HIV repertoires exhibited narrower CDR3 length ranges.

Runs used v3.0 of the immunoSEQ assay and were done at survey level. Some clones are missing from TCRdb's copy, which holds only in-frame ones; the method was immunoSEQ multiplex PCR. The sample records 25,000 to 30,000 clones, around 86% being singletons. Trimming pared 7 bases from V and 2 bases from J, leaving 9 bases between. Germline lookup yields CDR1 SGHVS and CDR2 FQNEAQ. This CDR3 contains 12 residues. Remarks on this clone: Antigen unknown.

The chain couples TRBV7-8 to TRBJ2-7; D gene ambiguous. Sequencing used unsorted PBMCs, obtained 2.9 years after starting antiretroviral therapy. The clonotype comes from a man aged 45-65 years with HIV. The CDR3 bases are TGTGCCAGCACCTCCGCGACCTACGAGCAGTACTTC. This encodes CASTSATYEQYF.